This T cell receptor (beta chain) was sequenced during a study of blood T cells in healthy people across ages. Germline CDR1 reads MNHEY; CDR2 reads SMNVEV (reference sequence). The CDR3 length is 16 residues. V dropped 2 bases and J dropped 4; count of bases not matched to a gene: 5. Primers used in a second PCR of roughly 6 to 11 cycles were a sample-barcoded 5' primer and a J-beta primer mix. TCRdb recomputed calls from the 5' RACE reads with MiXCR, one row per CDR3 protein. The sample records hundreds of thousands of distinct CDR3 sequences, 49% being singletons. This rearrangement joins TRBV27 to TRBJ2-1; 10 nucleotides match TRBD2. This TCR was recovered from a woman aged 55-75 years in good health. Sequencing was performed on blood. The DNA for the CDR3 is TGTGCCAGCAGTTTAGAAGGACTAGCGGTATACAATGAGCAGTTCTTC. Translating gives CASSLEGLAVYNEQFF.